The 5 T cell receptor beta chains below come from one sample, sequenced in a study of spatial heterogeneity in lung cancer. TCRdb ran MiXCR on the 5' RACE reads and lists one entry per CDR3 protein. There are 95,000 to 130,000 distinct CDR3 sequences in the sample; roughly an eighth occur only once, and 16% lies in the top ten. Time point noted: blood at routine non-recurrence follow-up after resection. From tumor, nontumor lung or frozen PBMC, whole RNA was taken unsorted for sequencing. Sequences were derived from PBMCs, sampled at follow-up. These receptors were collected from a male donor with early-stage non-small cell lung cancer.

The chain carries TRBV5-4 and TRBJ2-5, with 7 bases fitting TRBD1. Germline lookup yields CDR1 SGHNT and CDR2 YYREEE (reference sequence). The CDR3 consists of 14 residues. V gave up 2 bases and J gave up 0 bases; unmatched junction bases: 1. In DNA form, the CDR3 reads TGTGCCAGCAGCTTACAGGGGAACCAAGAGACCCAGTACTTC. Translating gives CASSLQGNQETQYF. The whole variable domain, remainder taken from reference TRBV5-4 and TRBJ2-5, is ETGVTQSPTHLIKTRGQQVTLRCSSQSGHNTVSWYQQALGQGPQFIFQYYREEENGRGNFPPRFSGLQFPNYSSELNVNALELDDSALYLCASSLQGNQETQYFGPGTRLLVL.

This clonotype was recorded a few times. The V and J genes are TRBV6-5 and TRBJ1-2, with 10 bases matching TRBD1. In germline, CDR1 is MNHEY, CDR2 SVGAGI. After removal of 2 bases from V and 4 bases from J, the junction contained 7 bases not matched to a gene. CDR3 size: 16 residues. CDR3 coding DNA: TGTGCCAGCAGTTACACGACAGGGGGCGCCGTCTATGGCTACACCTTC. This codes for CASSYTTGGAVYGYTF.

Many counts were recorded for this clonotype. The chain uses TRBV6-1 and TRBJ2-3; TRBD2 matches at 8 bases. Unmatched junction bases numbered 10, after V lost 8 bases and J lost 0 bases. The CDR3 totals 16 residues. Germline V gene data show CDR1 as MNHNS and CDR2 as SASEGT. In DNA, the CDR3 is TGTGCCAGCCGGCGGGGGGACCGCCCTAGCACAGATACGCAGTATTTT. This codes for CASRRGDRPSTDTQYF.

The gene calls are TRBV28 and TRBJ1-1, with 7 bases matching TRBD1. Germline CDR1 is MDHEN and CDR2 is SYDVKM. This CDR3 comprises 15 residues. Trimming removed 0 bases from V and 2 bases from J; junction bases left unmatched: 3. The CDR3 protein is CASSLWQGGNTEAFF. The CDR3 nucleotides are TGTGCCAGCAGTTTATGGCAGGGGGGAAACACTGAAGCTTTCTTT.

The chain joins TRBV20-1 to TRBJ1-6, with 8 bases aligning to TRBD1. Germline V CDR1 and CDR2: DFQATT, SNEGSKA (reference sequence). The V segment lost 4 bases and the J segment 8 bases; nucleotides outside the gene matches: 1. The CDR3 consists of 12 residues. CDR3 nucleotide sequence: TGCAGTGCTACGACAGGGGATTCACCCCTCCACTTT. This translates into CSATTGDSPLHF.